The subject of this entry is one TCR beta chain. Seattle-derived patients entered the study during active infection and were followed longitudinally. These data belong to a study of blood T cell repertoires in COVID-19. Whole-study context: Spain, Italy and the United States supplied samples that represented acute and convalescent COVID-19. T cells, B-cell-depleted T cells, or PBMCs provided the cDNA or gDNA that served as material.

How the authors handled the data: The authors estimated nucleated cell counts from reference gene primer amplification. TCRdb keeps only in-frame clones here, not all; method: immunoSEQ multiplex PCR. V and J calls plus clone size are reproduced from that table; the DNA served to infer D and trimming. The top ten clones hold 3.9% of a sample with some 360,000 clones, more than 70% of them seen once. Germline values: CDR1 MDHEN, CDR2 SYDVKM. Trimming left V 3 bases short and J 1 base short, with 12 bases between. The CDR3 contains 15 residues. This chain connects TRBV28 to TRBJ1-2; TRBD1 is a possible D gene (5 bases). Sequencing was carried out using peripheral blood. The source is a woman between 55 and 75 years old with COVID-19, enrolled during active disease. The CDR3 spells CASSFGGVVNYGYTF. CDR3 in DNA: TGTGCCAGCAGTTTCGGGGGAGTAGTTAACTATGGCTACACCTTC.